This T cell receptor (beta chain) is drawn from a study of cytomegalovirus exposure and HLA in healthy donors. Overall study results and limits: Highly shared variants forming one cluster were likely a sequencing artifact. A further, later analysis showed that HLA-associated TCR beta chains (compared with equally common others) were more clonally expanded.

In the case of this clone: The antigen is unknown.

The PCR made use of 60 Vbeta and 13 Jbeta primers. Only in-frame clones appear in the TCRdb table, and some are missing; sequencing was by immunoSEQ multiplex PCR. The sample shows tens of thousands of clones, about three quarters of them seen only once. The ends lost 4 bases at V and 4 bases at J; junction bases unmatched: 3. The CDR3 sequence is 15 residues long. Germline-derived CDR1 and CDR2 are MNHNY and SVGAGI (reference sequence). Sequenced material: PBMCs. The chain links TRBV6-6 to TRBJ2-1; TRBD2 aligns across 11 bases. The source of this sequence is a man aged 45-60 years in good health and CMV-seropositive. The CDR3 DNA reads as TGTGCCAGCAGTTCACTAGCGGGAGATTACAATGAGCAGTTCTTC. This sequence encodes CASSSLAGDYNEQFF.